This T cell receptor (beta chain) was recovered during a study of human T cells and chemical hapten exposure. Unique molecular identifiers were linked by the library to individual cDNA molecules. TCRdb independently ran MiXCR on the RACE reads; one entry per CDR3 protein. The repertoire includes 99,000 or so distinct CDR3 sequences, about 34% of them detected once, and roughly 3% sits in the top ten. Germline V gives CDR1 MNHEY, CDR2 SVGAGI. The CDR3 sequence is 12 residues long. The ends were cut back, 6 bases at V and 7 bases at J, with 9 bases in the middle. Regarding time point: patch test 3, about 24 weeks after DPC sensitization. The sample's treatment: therapeutic diphenylcyclopropenone sensitization with weekly scalp DPC. Blood collection happened ahead of applying each patch test.

The chain employs TRBV6-5 and TRBJ2-2; D is ambiguous. The source was whole blood, collected in connection with sensitization to the hapten diphenylcyclopropenone (DPC). This clonotype originated in a man between 35 and 55 years old with alopecia areata. Some clones in this sample may be carry-over from other donors' samples. The CDR3 bases are TGTGCCAGCAGAGCTCCTGGCGGGGAGCTGTTTTTT. Translation gives CASRAPGGELFF.